These 8 T cell receptor beta chains were all obtained from the same sample, sequenced in a study of T cells in women clearing cervical HPV infection. Profiled with immunoSEQ multiplex PCR; TCRdb holds only in-frame clones, not every one. Seen in this sample are more than 30,000 clones; the ten most common clones hold 15% to 20%. Source material: blood buffy coat. The receptors here all came from a woman aged 18-70 years with a cervical HPV16 infection that either progressed to CIN3+ or cleared (not recorded which).

Note on this clone: The read comes to an end 3 residues before the CDR3 does, leaving the germline J gene to fill in the end. The rearrangement uses TRBV11-3 and TRBJ1-1, with D possibly TRBD1 on 6 matching bases. The CDR3 totals 14 residues. The V end lost 5 bases, the J end lost 3 bases, and 13 bases lay between the germline ends. Germline V CDR1 and CDR2: SGHNT, YENEEA. CDR3 residues: CASSPGTPYTEAFF. The CDR3 bases that were read are TGTGCCAGCAGCCCCGGGACACCTTACACTGAA.

In the case of this clone: With the read ending 3 residues before the CDR3 end, the germline J gene is used to fill in that end. The V call is TRBV7-9, the J call TRBJ2-7; 10 nucleotides line up with TRBD1. Germline V gene sequence: CDR1 SEHNR, CDR2 FQNEAQ (reference sequence). V gave up 4 bases and J gave up 5 bases; unmatched junction bases: 5. The CDR3 length is 14 residues. The sequenced part of the CDR3 DNA is TGTGCCAGCAGCTCCCGGGACAGGGGACACGAG. This codes for CASSSRDRGHE. The full CDR3 sequence reads CASSSRDRGHEQYF.

As to this clone: The CDR3 end is not reached by the read, which stops 3 residues before it; the germline J gene fills it in. V usage is TRBV5-1 and J usage is TRBJ2-5, with D perhaps matching TRBD1 (6 bases). V was shortened by 2 bases and J by 1 base, with 9 bases between the two germline ends. Germline V lookup: CDR1 SGHRS, CDR2 YFSETQ. The length of the CDR3 is 14 residues. Incomplete CDR3 DNA: TGCGCCAGCAGCTTCGGGACATTCCAAGAGACC. This sequence encodes CASSFGTFQET. The full CDR3 sequence reads CASSFGTFQETQYF.

Details on this clone: The read finishes 3 residues shy of the CDR3 end, and the germline J gene is used to complete it. The rearrangement joins TRBV20-1 to TRBJ2-2; the D gene is possibly TRBD2 (6 bases). Trimming removed 5 bases at V and 2 bases at J, with 12 bases between. Looked up from germline, CDR1 is DFQATT and CDR2 is SNEGSKA (reference sequence). The CDR3 has 14 amino acids. The chain's CDR3 is CSAGGTSNTGELFF. The sequenced part of the CDR3 DNA is TGCAGTGCTGGCGGGACTTCCAACACCGGGGAG.

About this clone itself: Sequencing ends 3 residues short of the CDR3 end; the germline J gene provides the rest. The chain joins TRBV12-3 or TRBV12-4 to TRBJ2-2, with TRBD2 matching 13 bases. V dropped 6 bases and J dropped 7; count of bases not matched to a gene: 8. The length of the CDR3 is 16 residues. CDR3 bases read: TGTGCCAGCAGAACACTAGCGGGAGGGCCGATCGGGGAG. Residues: CASRTLAGGPIGE. The full CDR3 reads CASRTLAGGPIGELFF.

On this clone itself: The read finishes 3 residues shy of the CDR3 end, and the germline J gene is used to complete it. This rearrangement joins TRBV5-1 to TRBJ2-7; 7 bases map to TRBD1. V lost 6 bases, J lost 2 bases, and 5 bases stayed unmatched. The CDR3 totals 13 residues. Germline-derived CDR1 and CDR2 are SGHRS and YFSETQ. The part of the CDR3 DNA that was read is TGCGCCAGCATCGGGACAGCAACCTACGAG. Amino acids: CASIGTATYE. The full CDR3 is CASIGTATYEQYF.

Concerning this clone itself: The observed sequence ends 3 residues before the CDR3 terminus, with the missing tail filled in from the germline J gene. The J gene is TRBJ2-2, the V gene TRBV30; 10 positions agree with TRBD1. Germline lookup yields CDR1 GTSNPN and CDR2 SVGIG (reference sequence). The CDR3 extends over 13 amino acids. The sequenced CDR3 bases are TGTGCCTGGTCAGGACAGGGGGACTCACCG. As protein: CAWSGQGDSP. The full CDR3 protein reads CAWSGQGDSPLFF.

As to this clone: From the germline J gene comes the end of the CDR3, since the read stops 3 residues before it. V usage is TRBV5-3 and J usage is TRBJ2-5, with 9 bases lining up with TRBD1. TRBV5-3 is labeled an ORF, and its function is uncertain. The V gene end was trimmed by 1 base and the J gene end by 5 bases; junction bases not matched to a gene: 9. The CDR3 spans 16 residues. CDR3: CARSLKYRGLCETQYF. The sequenced CDR3 bases are TGTGCCAGAAGCTTGAAATACAGGGGGCTGTGCGAGACC.